These 7 T cell receptor beta chains originate from one sample sequenced in a study of blood T cell repertoires in COVID-19. This table comes from immunoSEQ multiplex PCR, and its TCRdb copy is limited to in-frame clones, with some not included. The table has under 150,000 clones, around 87% seen once. Input material: peripheral blood. The receptors derive from a middle-aged man with acute or convalescent COVID-19.

The V and J genes are TRBV5-4 and TRBJ2-3; 7 bases are shared with TRBD2. V shed 5 bases and J 2 bases; nucleotides not matched to a gene: 5. The CDR3 contains 14 residues. Germline V gene data show CDR1 as SGHNT and CDR2 as YYREEE (reference sequence). CDR3 sequence (DNA): TGTGCCAGCAGGCCCGGGACTAACACAGATACGCAGTATTTT. It translates to CASRPGTNTDTQYF.

The chain employs TRBV6-5 and TRBJ2-7; 10 bases agree with TRBD2. Germline lookup yields CDR1 MNHEY and CDR2 SVGAGI. V trimming: 5 bases; J trimming: 12 bases; junction bases outside the gene matches: 13. The CDR3 runs to 14 residues. The CDR3 reads CASSQSTSGIGLYF. The CDR3, as DNA: TGTGCCAGCAGTCAATCAACTAGCGGGATTGGTTTGTACTTC.

The chain recombines TRBV5-8 with TRBJ1-6, with TRBD1 identical over 7 bases. This CDR3 comprises 15 residues. CDR1 is SGHTS and CDR2 is YDEGEE in the germline V gene. V shed 4 bases and J 6 bases; nucleotides not matched to a gene: 7. This chain's CDR3 is CASSPRTGLNSPLHF. In DNA form, the CDR3 reads TGTGCCAGCAGCCCTCGGACAGGACTTAATTCACCCCTCCACTTT.

The chain carries TRBV5-6 and TRBJ2-2; 8 positions agree with TRBD1. Looked up from germline, CDR1 is SGHDT and CDR2 is YYEEEE. Trimming took 2 bases from V and 6 from J; bases not matched to a gene: 6. The CDR3 has 15 amino acids. The CDR3 DNA reads TGTGCCAGCAGCTTATTGGACAGGGACGCCGGGGAGCTGTTTTTT. Translation gives CASSLLDRDAGELFF.

This clone was counted once. V and J are TRBV7-8 and TRBJ1-5, with TRBD1 matching 9 bases. V shed 5 bases, J shed 5 bases, and the junction held 10 bases outside the gene matches. The germline V gene encodes CDR1 SGHVS and CDR2 FQNEAQ. The CDR3 is 16 residues long. Here the CDR3 reads CASSNIGGQGYQPQHF. The CDR3 DNA reads TGTGCCAGCAGCAATATCGGTGGACAGGGGTATCAGCCCCAGCATTTT.

This clone was seen once. In nucleotides, the CDR3 is TGTGCCACCAGACCTGGGACTAGCGGACCCACAGATACGCAGTATTTT. Protein sequence: CATRPGTSGPTDTQYF. This chain uses TRBV24-1 with TRBJ2-3; 11 bases fit TRBD2. The CDR3 contains 16 residues. With 7 bases clipped from V and 2 bases from J, the junction kept 7 bases outside the gene matches. Germline V CDR1 and CDR2: KGHDR, SFDVKD.

V and J are TRBV11-2 and TRBJ1-2; a weak D match, TRBD1 (6 bases). The V gene lost 6 bases and the J gene lost 4 bases, with 18 bases spanning the gap. This CDR3 is 15 amino acids long. CDR1 is SGHAT and CDR2 is FQNNGV in the germline V gene. The CDR3, as DNA: TGTGCCAGCAGGGGGGGGCCGACGGCGGGCTATGGCTACACCTTC. It is translated as CASRGGPTAGYGYTF. The full variable domain, rest sourced from reference TRBV11-2 and TRBJ1-2, is EAGVAQSPRYKIIEKRQSVAFWCNPISGHATLYWYQQILGQGPKLLIQFQNNGVVDDSQLPKDRFSAERLKGVDSTLKIQPAKLEDSAVYLCASRGGPTAGYGYTFGSGTRLTVV.